Detailed here is one T cell receptor (beta chain). The antigen remains unidentified. These data belong to a study of cytomegalovirus exposure and HLA in healthy donors. Primers included in the PCR were 60 Vbeta and 13 Jbeta primers. Produced via immunoSEQ multiplex PCR; TCRdb's table is partial and in-frame only. The sample holds fewer than 95,000 clones; around 78% are singletons and the top ten take around 0.53%. The CDR3 has 13 amino acids. The V gene lost 3 bases and the J gene lost 3 bases, with 6 bases spanning the gap. Germline V gene lookup returns CDR1 MNHNS and CDR2 SASEGT. Study findings and constraints: Later analysis associated a missense DCLRE1C variant with TCR beta V- and J-gene trimming.

This TCR was sampled from a man aged 30 to 45 in good health and CMV-seronegative. The sequenced material came from PBMCs. The gene calls are TRBV6-1 and TRBJ1-5; D not certain. This chain's CDR3 is CASSESYNQPQHF. The CDR3 DNA reads as TGTGCCAGCAGTGAGTCGTACAATCAGCCCCAGCATTTT.